Below are 8 T cell receptor beta chains sequenced from a single sample in a study of OX40 agonist ivuxolimab in advanced cancers. Assay used: immunoSEQ multiplex PCR; TCRdb lists only in-frame clones, some missing. The sample has under 40,000 clones, over 60% seen once; the top ten hold over 7.5%. The sequences come from CD4+ or CD8+ T cells sorted from blood, collected in a trial of the OX40 agonist ivuxolimab. All receptors derive from an adult with an advanced solid tumor such as melanoma, head and neck, liver or kidney cancer.

The gene calls are TRBV2 and TRBJ2-7; 9 bases are shared with TRBD1. The V gene end was trimmed by 7 bases and the J gene end by 6 bases; junction bases not matched to a gene: 7. Germline CDR1 and CDR2: SNHLY and FYNNEI. CDR3 length: 13 amino acids. The chain's CDR3 is CASTIGQGTEQYF. For the CDR3, the DNA is TGTGCCAGCACTATAGGACAGGGGACCGAGCAGTACTTC.

The rearrangement uses TRBV2 and TRBJ2-1; D assignment may be TRBD1 or TRBD2 (6 bases each). Looked up from germline, CDR1 is SNHLY and CDR2 is FYNNEI. V shed 8 bases and J shed 1 base, with 12 bases lying between them. This CDR3 is 14 amino acids long. This CDR3 reads CASGAGQSYNEQFF. The CDR3, as DNA: TGTGCCAGCGGTGCGGGACAATCCTACAATGAGCAGTTCTTC.

This clone was observed once. Written as DNA, the CDR3 is TGTGCCAGCAGTTACCAGGGAAAAATCGGCTACACCTTC. It encodes CASSYQGKIGYTF. This chain links TRBV6-6 with TRBJ1-2; D is perhaps TRBD1 (5 bases). Germline-derived CDR1 and CDR2 are MNHNY and SVGAGI (reference sequence). The CDR3 sequence is 13 residues long. With 2 bases removed from V and 8 bases from J, the gap between germline ends came to 12 bases.

The chain carries TRBV6-1 and TRBJ2-7; 9 bases align to TRBD1. The germline gives CDR1 MNHNS, CDR2 SASEGT. The J segment lost 6 bases and the V segment lost 1 base, leaving 7 bases of the junction unmatched. The CDR3 has 15 residues. The CDR3 loop reads CASSEVGQGISEQYF. The DNA of the CDR3 is TGTGCCAGCAGTGAAGTGGGACAGGGAATCTCCGAGCAGTACTTC.

This chain connects TRBV7-3 to TRBJ2-3; weak D call: TRBD2 (5 bases). CDR1 is SGHTA and CDR2 is FQGTGA in the germline V gene. Trimming removed 6 bases at V and 2 bases at J, with 15 bases between. The CDR3 sequence is 15 residues long. In DNA, the CDR3 is TGTGCCAGCAGGCACGGGGTCTCTTCCACAGATACGCAGTATTTT. Translation: CASRHGVSSTDTQYF. Filled out from reference TRBV7-3 and TRBJ2-3, the complete variable domain reads GAGVSQTPSNKVTEKGKYVELRCDPISGHTALYWYRQSLGQGPEFLIYFQGTGAADDSGLPNDRFFAVRPEGSVSTLKIQRTERGDSAVYLCASRHGVSSTDTQYFGPGTRLTVL.

The chain couples TRBV5-1 to TRBJ1-6, with no clear D. Trimming left V 4 bases short and J 0 bases short, with 8 bases between. Germline V CDR1 and CDR2: SGHRS, YFSETQ. CDR3 length: 15 amino acids. DNA of the CDR3: TGCGCCAGCAGCCCGGACGGCTCCTATAATTCACCCCTCCACTTT. It translates to CASSPDGSYNSPLHF.

The gene calls are TRBV30 and TRBJ1-4; D is possibly TRBD1 (6 bases). The CDR3 sequence is 14 residues long. Per germline, CDR1 GTSNPN and CDR2 SVGIG (reference sequence). The V gene lost 1 base and the J gene lost 4 bases, with 10 bases spanning the gap. The CDR3 nucleotides read TGTGCCTGGAGTGGGACAGTAATTAATGAAAAACTGTTTTTT. Its protein product is CAWSGTVINEKLFF.

This clone has a handful of counts. V usage is TRBV28 and J usage is TRBJ2-1; D ambiguous. Germline loops: CDR1 MDHEN, CDR2 SYDVKM. Trimming stripped 6 bases from V and 0 bases from J, with 6 bases between. The CDR3 runs to 13 residues. The CDR3 here is CASSWSSYNEQFF. Here the CDR3 DNA reads TGTGCCAGCAGCTGGAGCTCCTACAATGAGCAGTTCTTC. Full variable domain (rest looked up from reference TRBV28 and TRBJ2-1): DVKVTQSSRYLVKRTGEKVFLECVQDMDHENMFWYRQDPGLGLRLIYFSYDVKMKEKGDIPEGYSVSREKKERFSLILESASTNQTSMYLCASSWSSYNEQFFGPGTRLTVL.